This is a list of T cell receptor beta chains from one sample in a study of cytomegalovirus exposure and HLA in healthy donors. Sequencing used immunoSEQ multiplex PCR; TCRdb keeps in-frame clones, though not all of them. The repertoire has under 150,000 clones, about 82% of them found once; the top ten carry roughly 1.2%. Source material: PBMCs. All receptors derive from a boy between 10 and 17 years old in good health and CMV-seronegative. The CDR3 runs from the conserved cysteine through the conserved F or W. A D gene is named only where the DNA matches it firmly. Clone size is shown for a subset of rows, as once, few, many or a class of expanded clone.

clone_size: -; j_call: TRBJ2-1; d_call: -; v_call: TRBV11-2; cdr3_aa: CASSSAVYRQYEQFF; cdr3_nt: TGTGCCAGCAGCTCAGCGGTTTATCGGCAATATGAGCAGTTCTTC
clone_size: once; j_call: TRBJ1-2; d_call: -; v_call: TRBV5-6; cdr3_aa: CASSLGGGTVYGYTF; cdr3_nt: TGTGCCAGCAGCTTGGGTGGGGGGACGGTCTATGGCTACACCTTC
clone_size: -; j_call: TRBJ1-3; d_call: -; v_call: TRBV30; cdr3_aa: CAWRRESGNTIYF; cdr3_nt: TGTGCCTGGCGCAGGGAATCCGGAAACACCATATATTTT
clone_size: few; j_call: TRBJ1-1; d_call: -; v_call: TRBV5-1; cdr3_aa: CASSFSGVSRTEAFF; cdr3_nt: TGCGCCAGCAGCTTCTCAGGGGTCTCGCGAACTGAAGCTTTCTTT
clone_size: -; j_call: TRBJ1-6; d_call: -; v_call: TRBV30; cdr3_aa: CAWRRSNSPLHF; cdr3_nt: TGTGCCTGGAGAAGGAGTAATTCACCCCTCCACTTT
clone_size: -; j_call: TRBJ2-5; d_call: TRBD1; v_call: TRBV6-5; cdr3_aa: CASSSDREYGTQYF; cdr3_nt: TGTGCCAGCAGTTCCGACAGGGAGTACGGGACCCAGTACTTC
clone_size: -; j_call: TRBJ2-7; d_call: TRBD2; v_call: TRBV6-1; cdr3_aa: CASSDQPGLAGAYEQYF; cdr3_nt: TGTGCCAGCAGTGACCAGCCGGGACTAGCGGGGGCCTACGAGCAGTACTTC
clone_size: -; j_call: TRBJ2-5; d_call: TRBD1; v_call: TRBV25-1; cdr3_aa: CASRGQGAREQYF; cdr3_nt: TGTGCCAGCCGAGGACAGGGGGCGAGGGAGCAGTACTTC
clone_size: -; j_call: TRBJ2-7; d_call: TRBD2; v_call: TRBV2; cdr3_aa: CASSSRGSGSLYEQYF; cdr3_nt: TGTGCCAGCAGTTCGAGGGGGAGCGGGAGTTTGTACGAGCAGTACTTC
clone_size: -; j_call: TRBJ2-7; d_call: -; v_call: TRBV7-8; cdr3_aa: CASSLEGHAYEQYF; cdr3_nt: TGTGCCAGCAGCTTAGAGGGGCATGCCTACGAGCAGTACTTC
clone_size: -; j_call: TRBJ1-2; d_call: TRBD1; v_call: TRBV5-6; cdr3_aa: CASSFMGQVYGYTF; cdr3_nt: TGTGCCAGCAGCTTTATGGGACAGGTTTATGGCTACACCTTC
clone_size: -; j_call: TRBJ2-7; d_call: TRBD1; v_call: TRBV29-1; cdr3_aa: CSVWYRDRGNQQYF; cdr3_nt: TGCAGCGTTTGGTACCGGGACAGGGGTAATCAGCAGTACTTC
clone_size: -; j_call: TRBJ1-5; d_call: -; v_call: TRBV6-5; cdr3_aa: CASSWALNQPQHF; cdr3_nt: TGTGCCAGCAGTTGGGCTCTTAATCAGCCCCAGCATTTT
clone_size: -; j_call: TRBJ1-4; d_call: -; v_call: TRBV5-1; cdr3_aa: CASSPQGYRDEKLFF; cdr3_nt: TGCGCCAGCAGCCCCCAGGGGTATAGGGATGAAAAACTGTTTTTT
clone_size: -; j_call: TRBJ2-2; d_call: -; v_call: TRBV5-8; cdr3_aa: CASSFGGGPNTGELFF; cdr3_nt: TGTGCCAGCAGCTTTGGAGGGGGCCCGAACACCGGGGAGCTGTTTTTT
clone_size: few; j_call: TRBJ1-2; d_call: TRBD1; v_call: TRBV5-4; cdr3_aa: CASSPDRTNYGYTF; cdr3_nt: TGTGCCAGCAGTCCGGACAGGACTAACTATGGCTACACCTTC
clone_size: few; j_call: TRBJ1-4; d_call: TRBD1; v_call: TRBV5-6; cdr3_aa: CASSFRTGKNEKLFF; cdr3_nt: TGTGCCAGCAGCTTCCGGACAGGAAAAAATGAAAAACTGTTTTTT
clone_size: -; j_call: TRBJ2-3; d_call: -; v_call: TRBV7-9; cdr3_aa: CASSLALDTQYF; cdr3_nt: TGTGCCAGCAGCTTAGCCCTGGATACGCAGTATTTT
clone_size: -; j_call: TRBJ1-1; d_call: -; v_call: TRBV6-5; cdr3_aa: CASSFEFRGTEAFF; cdr3_nt: TGTGCCAGCAGTTTCGAATTCAGAGGGACTGAAGCTTTCTTT
clone_size: -; j_call: TRBJ1-2; d_call: TRBD1; v_call: TRBV7-9; cdr3_aa: CASSSIQGWSDYGYTF; cdr3_nt: TGTGCCAGCAGCTCGATACAGGGGTGGTCGGACTATGGCTACACCTTC
clone_size: -; j_call: TRBJ2-3; d_call: TRBD2; v_call: TRBV6-5; cdr3_aa: CASSSSGRPDTQYF; cdr3_nt: TGTGCCAGCAGTTCTAGCGGGAGACCAGATACGCAGTATTTT
clone_size: few; j_call: TRBJ2-3; d_call: -; v_call: TRBV11-3; cdr3_aa: CASSPRTAEGDTQYF; cdr3_nt: TGTGCCAGCAGCCCGCGGACAGCAGAAGGGGATACGCAGTATTTT